Here is one T cell receptor beta chain with its context. This specimen belongs to a study of blood T cells in healthy people across ages. Each donor was a healthy Caucasian individual from Russia, aged roughly 6 to 90. This CDR3 region has 15 residues. With V trimmed by 5 bases and J by 8 bases, 14 bases remained unmatched. CDR1 and CDR2 (germline): SGHVS, FNYEAQ. A J-beta primer mix and a sample-barcoded 5' primer were used in a second PCR of about 7 to 12 cycles. TCRdb called the 5' RACE reads again in MiXCR, with one record for every CDR3 protein. The sample yields 1.8 million or so distinct CDR3 sequences, about two fifths seen once.

The receptor was derived from a human donor in good health. The source material was blood. The rearrangement joins TRBV7-6 to TRBJ1-2; 7 bases line up with TRBD1. For the CDR3, the DNA is TGTGCCAGCAGCGGCCGACAGGGATCGGGTTGGGGCTACACCTTC. Translated, it gives CASSGRQGSGWGYTF. Supplemented by reference TRBV7-6 and TRBJ1-2, the full variable domain reads GAGVSQSPRYKVTKRGQDVALRCDPISGHVSLYWYRQALGQGPEFLTYFNYEAQQDKSGLPNDRFSAERPEGSISTLTIQRTEQRDSAMYRCASSGRQGSGWGYTFGSGTRLTVV.